A single sample gave rise to the 8 T cell receptor beta chains below, sequenced in a study of CD8+ T cells in alopecia areata. Stated treatment: oral pan-JAK inhibitor, 5-10 mg twice daily. cDNA reverse transcribed from extracted RNA served as the sequencing template. The method was immunoSEQ multiplex PCR; TCRdb's version includes in-frame clones alone and lacks a portion of them. The table lists 150,000 to 200,000 clones, about 60% of them singletons. Sequencing was performed on CD8+ T cells sorted from blood, taken at week 24, from a patient treated with tofacitinib. The receptors derive from a human donor with alopecia areata.

Written as DNA, the CDR3 is TGTGCCAGCAGCTTAGGGGCTAGCAGAGAGACCCAGTACTTC. It codes for CASSLGASRETQYF. The J gene is TRBJ2-5, the V gene TRBV7-6, with D possibly being TRBD2 (5 bases). Germline V gene lookup returns CDR1 SGHVS and CDR2 FNYEAQ. CDR3 length: 14 residues. V was clipped by 1 base and J by 4 bases, with 10 bases between them.

The table lists this clone with a count of one. The V gene is TRBV7-9, the J gene TRBJ1-6; D perhaps matches TRBD1 (5 bases). V was clipped by 4 bases and J by 7 bases, with 14 bases between them. Germline values: CDR1 SEHNR, CDR2 FQNEAQ (reference sequence). The CDR3 consists of 15 residues. Written as DNA, the CDR3 is TGTGCCAGCAGCTCGGATCCGGACAAAAATTCACCCCTCCACTTT. Encoded protein: CASSSDPDKNSPLHF.

In regard to this clone: At the DNA level, this CDR3 is encoded by other sequences in the same sample as well. The chain is built from TRBV30 and TRBJ1-2; no firm D call. CDR1 GTSNPN and CDR2 SVGIG come from the germline V gene (reference sequence). The germline V and J ends were trimmed by 3 bases and 8 bases, with 7 bases remaining between them. This CDR3 is built from 10 residues. In DNA form, the CDR3 reads TGTGCCTGGAGCCCTCCGGGCTACACCTTC. Translation: CAWSPPGYTF.

The rearrangement links TRBV30 to TRBJ2-3; D gene ambiguous. CDR1 and CDR2 (germline): GTSNPN, SVGIG (reference sequence). Trimming removed 0 bases from V and 0 bases from J, with 4 bases in between. The CDR3 consists of 13 residues. DNA for the CDR3: TGTGCCTGGAGTGTAACAAGCACAGATACGCAGTATTTT. Its translation is CAWSVTSTDTQYF.

The chain carries TRBV23-1 and TRBJ2-1; tentative D call: TRBD2 (5 bases). Being an ORF, TRBV23-1 has a function that is uncertain. V was shortened by 4 bases and J by 6 bases, with 10 bases between the two germline ends. The CDR3 length is 13 residues. The DNA for the CDR3 is TGCGCCAGCAGTCTTCTGCGGGCCAATGAGCAGTTCTTC. This translates into CASSLLRANEQFF.

This sequence joins TRBV29-1 and TRBJ2-7; 7 bases align to TRBD1. Germline CDR1 and CDR2: SQVTM and ANQGSEA. The trim removed 7 bases at V and 0 bases at J, leaving 6 bases unmatched. The CDR3 covers 13 residues. CDR3 amino acids: CSGQTGDSYEQYF. For the CDR3, the DNA is TGCAGCGGACAAACAGGGGACTCCTACGAGCAGTACTTC.

This chain uses TRBV28 with TRBJ1-6; D is unclear. This CDR3 has 16 residues. Germline V lookup: CDR1 MDHEN, CDR2 SYDVKM. With 7 bases removed from V and 4 bases from J, the gap between germline ends came to 17 bases. The CDR3 region is CASTRPYVVYNSPLHF. The CDR3, as DNA: TGTGCCAGCACCCGCCCCTACGTTGTGTATAATTCACCCCTCCACTTT.

V and J are TRBV6-1 and TRBJ2-6, with D perhaps matching TRBD2 (6 bases). The V end lost 2 bases, the J end lost 0 bases, and 14 bases lay between the germline ends. The CDR3 extends over 18 amino acids. CDR1 and CDR2 (germline): MNHNS, SASEGT. CDR3: CASSELSGLGSGANVLTF. The CDR3 DNA sequence: TGTGCCAGCAGTGAACTTAGCGGATTAGGCTCTGGGGCCAACGTCCTGACTTTC.